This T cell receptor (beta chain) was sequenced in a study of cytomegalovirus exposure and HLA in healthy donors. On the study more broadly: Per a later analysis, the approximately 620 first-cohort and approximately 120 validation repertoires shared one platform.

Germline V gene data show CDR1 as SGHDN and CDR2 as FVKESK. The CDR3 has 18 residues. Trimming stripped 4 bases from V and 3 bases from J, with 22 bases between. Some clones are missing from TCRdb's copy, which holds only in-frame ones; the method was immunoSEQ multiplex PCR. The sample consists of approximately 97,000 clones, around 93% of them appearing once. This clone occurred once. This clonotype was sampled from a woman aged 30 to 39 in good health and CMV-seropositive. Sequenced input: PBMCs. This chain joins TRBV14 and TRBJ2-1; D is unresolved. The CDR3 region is CASSPWVAEKTFYNEQFF. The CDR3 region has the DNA TGTGCCAGCAGCCCTTGGGTGGCGGAGAAGACCTTCTACAATGAGCAGTTCTTC.